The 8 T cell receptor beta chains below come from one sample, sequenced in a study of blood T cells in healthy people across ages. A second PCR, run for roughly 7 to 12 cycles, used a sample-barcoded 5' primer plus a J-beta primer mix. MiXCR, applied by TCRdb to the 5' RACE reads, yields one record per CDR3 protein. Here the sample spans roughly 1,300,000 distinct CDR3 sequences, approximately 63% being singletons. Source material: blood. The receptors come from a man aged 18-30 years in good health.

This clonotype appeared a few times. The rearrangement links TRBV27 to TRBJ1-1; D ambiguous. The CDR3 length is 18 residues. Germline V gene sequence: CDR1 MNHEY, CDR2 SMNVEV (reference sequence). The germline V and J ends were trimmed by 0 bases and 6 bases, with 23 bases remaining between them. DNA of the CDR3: TGTGCCAGCAGTTTATCCGGGCTTCGGATTGGCAGCCCCTCTGAAGCTTTCTTT. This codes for CASSLSGLRIGSPSEAFF.

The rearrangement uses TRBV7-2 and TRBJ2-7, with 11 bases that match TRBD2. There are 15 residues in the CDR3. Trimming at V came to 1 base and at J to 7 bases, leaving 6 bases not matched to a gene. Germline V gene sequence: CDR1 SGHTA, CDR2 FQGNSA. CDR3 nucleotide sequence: TGTGCCAGCAGCTTAGGTAGCGGGAGGGCCCAGGAGCAGTACTTC. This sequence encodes CASSLGSGRAQEQYF.

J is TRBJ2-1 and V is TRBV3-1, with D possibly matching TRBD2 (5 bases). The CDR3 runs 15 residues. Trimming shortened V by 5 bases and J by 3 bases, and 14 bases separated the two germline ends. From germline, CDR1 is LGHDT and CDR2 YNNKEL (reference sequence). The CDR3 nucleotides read TGTGCCAGCAGCTACGGGGATTCTGGCTACAATGAGCAGTTCTTC. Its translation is CASSYGDSGYNEQFF.

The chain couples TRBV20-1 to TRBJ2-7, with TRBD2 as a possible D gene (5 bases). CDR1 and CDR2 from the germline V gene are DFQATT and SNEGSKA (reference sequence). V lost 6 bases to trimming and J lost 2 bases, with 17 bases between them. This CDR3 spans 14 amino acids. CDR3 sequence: CSANLAPRPYEQYF. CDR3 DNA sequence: TGCAGTGCCAATCTAGCCCCTCGGCCCTACGAGCAGTACTTC.

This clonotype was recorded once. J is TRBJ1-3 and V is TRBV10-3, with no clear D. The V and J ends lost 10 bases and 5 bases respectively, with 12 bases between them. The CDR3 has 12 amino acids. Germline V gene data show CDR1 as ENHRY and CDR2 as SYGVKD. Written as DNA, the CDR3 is TGTGCCAGCCTCGGAGGTAGAAACACCATATATTTT. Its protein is CASLGGRNTIYF.

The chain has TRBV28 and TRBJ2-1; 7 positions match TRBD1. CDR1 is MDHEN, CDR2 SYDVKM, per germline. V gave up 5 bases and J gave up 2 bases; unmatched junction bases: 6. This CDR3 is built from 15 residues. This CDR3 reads CASSGDSLPYNEQFF. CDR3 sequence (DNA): TGTGCCAGCAGTGGGGACAGCCTCCCCTACAATGAGCAGTTCTTC.

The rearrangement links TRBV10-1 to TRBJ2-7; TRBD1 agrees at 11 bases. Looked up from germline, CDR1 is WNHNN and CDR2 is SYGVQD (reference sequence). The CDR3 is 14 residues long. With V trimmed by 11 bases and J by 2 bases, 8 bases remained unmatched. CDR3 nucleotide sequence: TGCGCCGGAGAGGGACAGGGGGATACCTACGAGCAGTACTTC. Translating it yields CAGEGQGDTYEQYF.

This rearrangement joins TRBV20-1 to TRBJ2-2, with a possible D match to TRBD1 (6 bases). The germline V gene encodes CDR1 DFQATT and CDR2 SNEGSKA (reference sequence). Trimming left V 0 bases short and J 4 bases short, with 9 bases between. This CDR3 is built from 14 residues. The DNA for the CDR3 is TGCAGTGCTAGAGATCTGGACAGCACCGGGGAGCTGTTTTTT. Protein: CSARDLDSTGELFF.